This T cell receptor (beta chain) was sequenced in a study of T cell responses to AZD1222 COVID-19 vaccine. Study-level information: Researchers grouped second doses given at about 4 or about 12 weeks into one pool. Notes on the study in general: Unmutated variant regions are reportedly targeted by nearly half of spike-specific TCRs.

As to this clone: The antigen remains undetermined.

TCRdb's copy holds only in-frame clones and misses some; the assay was immunoSEQ multiplex PCR. The table records about 130,000 clones, 70% to 90% of them present only once. The source of this sequence is an adult in good health. The sample here was peripheral blood, taken on day 0 of AZD1222 vaccination.

The CDR3 DNA sequence: TGTGCCAGCAGCTCCCGGAAGGGAGGCGAGCAGTACTTC. Translation gives CASSSRKGGEQYF. V usage is TRBV7-2 and J usage is TRBJ2-7; maybe TRBD2 (6 bases). Germline V lookup: CDR1 SGHTA, CDR2 FQGNSA. The germline V and J ends were trimmed by 4 bases and 6 bases, with 13 bases remaining between them. This CDR3 has 13 amino acids.